This T cell receptor (beta chain) came from a study of blood T cells in healthy people across ages. This clonotype was observed a handful of times. A sample-barcoded 5' primer and a J-beta primer mix were used in a second PCR of roughly 6 to 11 cycles. Each sample provided no less than 3 million CDR3-containing paired-end reads. TCRdb analysed the 5' RACE reads with MiXCR anew, one entry per CDR3 protein. The table records 550,000 to 750,000 distinct CDR3 sequences, roughly 21% of them present only once. Healthy Caucasians from Russia aged roughly 6 to 95 served as donors. Every donor contributed roughly 10 milliliters of peripheral blood by blood draw. The CDR3 loop spans 15 amino acids. Per germline, CDR1 SGHRS and CDR2 YFSETQ.

The sample was blood. This rearrangement joins TRBV5-1 to TRBJ2-5, with 7 bases lining up with TRBD2. The J call may be faulty, since TRBJ2-1 better matches the DNA end. This TCR was sampled from an older man in good health. The CDR3 sequence is CASSLSASGYNEQFF. The CDR3 region has the DNA TGCGCCAGCAGCTTGTCGGCTAGCGGTTACAATGAGCAGTTCTTC.